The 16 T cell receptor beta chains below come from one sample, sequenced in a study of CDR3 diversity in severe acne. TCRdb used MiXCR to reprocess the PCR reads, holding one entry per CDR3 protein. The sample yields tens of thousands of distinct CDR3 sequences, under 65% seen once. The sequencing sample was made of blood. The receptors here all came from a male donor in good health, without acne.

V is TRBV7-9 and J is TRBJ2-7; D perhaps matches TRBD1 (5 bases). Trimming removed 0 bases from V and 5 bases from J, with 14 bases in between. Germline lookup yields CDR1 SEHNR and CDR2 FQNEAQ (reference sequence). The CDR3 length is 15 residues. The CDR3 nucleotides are TGTGCCAGCAGCTTAGCTGGAACAGGTACAGACGAGCAGTACTTC. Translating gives CASSLAGTGTDEQYF.

The CDR3 nucleotides read TGTGCCAGCAGCTTGGACCAGGTAGCGCGATATAAATTCCTGTTTTTT. This sequence encodes CASSLDQVARYKFLFF. This chain uses TRBV7-9 with TRBJ1-4; D gene ambiguous. V lost 3 bases and J 14 bases, leaving 25 bases between the germline ends. Germline CDR1 reads SEHNR; CDR2 reads FQNEAQ (reference sequence). The CDR3 runs to 16 residues.

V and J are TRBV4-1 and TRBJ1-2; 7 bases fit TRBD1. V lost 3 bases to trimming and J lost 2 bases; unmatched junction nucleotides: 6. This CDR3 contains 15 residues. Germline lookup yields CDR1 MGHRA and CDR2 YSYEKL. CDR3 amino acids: CASSQPPGGNYGYTF. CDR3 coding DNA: TGCGCCAGCAGCCAGCCACCAGGGGGGAACTATGGCTACACCTTC.

CDR3 loop: CATSPDTPSGANVLTF. CDR3 bases: TGTGCCACCAGTCCGGACACTCCTTCCGGGGCCAACGTCCTGACTTTC. The chain couples TRBV24-1 to TRBJ2-6, with D maybe TRBD1 (5 bases). Germline V gene data show CDR1 as KGHDR and CDR2 as SFDVKD. Between the trimmed V and J ends, which lost 6 bases and 4 bases, there was a span of 15 bases. This CDR3 contains 16 residues.

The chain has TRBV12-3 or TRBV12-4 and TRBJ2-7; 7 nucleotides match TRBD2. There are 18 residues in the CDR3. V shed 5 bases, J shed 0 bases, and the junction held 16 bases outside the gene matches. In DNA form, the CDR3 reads TGTGCCAGCAGTAATCAGCGGGACCCTGGGTCCCACTCCTACGAGCAGTACTTC. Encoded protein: CASSNQRDPGSHSYEQYF.

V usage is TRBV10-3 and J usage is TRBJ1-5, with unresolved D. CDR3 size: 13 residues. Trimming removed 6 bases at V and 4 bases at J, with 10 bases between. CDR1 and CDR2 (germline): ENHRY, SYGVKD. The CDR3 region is CAIRREGNQPQHF. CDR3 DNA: TGTGCCATCAGACGAGAGGGAAATCAGCCCCAGCATTTT.

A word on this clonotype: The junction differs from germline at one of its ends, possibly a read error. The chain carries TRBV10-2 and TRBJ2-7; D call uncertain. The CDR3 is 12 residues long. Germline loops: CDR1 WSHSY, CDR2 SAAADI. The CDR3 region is CASSPRMDEQYF. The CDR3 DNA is TGTGCCAGCAGCCCAAGGATGGACGAGCAGTACTTC.

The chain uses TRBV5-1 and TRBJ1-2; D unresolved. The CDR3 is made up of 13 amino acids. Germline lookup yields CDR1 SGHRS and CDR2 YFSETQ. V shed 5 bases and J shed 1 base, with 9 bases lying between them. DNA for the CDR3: TGCGCCAGCAGTTACGGGAATAACTATGGCTACACCTTC. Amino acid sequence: CASSYGNNYGYTF.

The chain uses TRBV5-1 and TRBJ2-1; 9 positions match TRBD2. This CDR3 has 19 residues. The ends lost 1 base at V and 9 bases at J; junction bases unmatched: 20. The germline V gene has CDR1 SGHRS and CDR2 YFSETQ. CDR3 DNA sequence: TGCGCCAGCAGCTTGCCCCTTCCGGGACTAGCTGGAATTGGGGGTGAGCAGTTCTTC. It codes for CASSLPLPGLAGIGGEQFF.

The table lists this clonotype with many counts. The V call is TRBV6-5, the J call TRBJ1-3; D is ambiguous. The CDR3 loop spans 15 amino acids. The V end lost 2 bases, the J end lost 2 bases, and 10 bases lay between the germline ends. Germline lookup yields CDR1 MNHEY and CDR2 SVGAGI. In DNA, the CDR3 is TGTGCCAGCAGTTACCTCGGTAGAGCTGGAAACACCATATATTTT. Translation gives CASSYLGRAGNTIYF.

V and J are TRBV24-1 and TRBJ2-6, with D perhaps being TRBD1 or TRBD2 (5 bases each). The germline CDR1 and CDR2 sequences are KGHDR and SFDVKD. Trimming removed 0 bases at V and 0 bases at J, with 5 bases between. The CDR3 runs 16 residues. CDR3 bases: TGTGCCACCAGTGATTTGGGGGGCTCTGGGGCCAACGTCCTGACTTTC. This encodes CATSDLGGSGANVLTF.

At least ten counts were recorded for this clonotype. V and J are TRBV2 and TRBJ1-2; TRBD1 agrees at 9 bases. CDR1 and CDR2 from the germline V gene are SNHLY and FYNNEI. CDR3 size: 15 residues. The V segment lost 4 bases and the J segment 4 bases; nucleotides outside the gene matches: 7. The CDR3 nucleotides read TGTGCCAGCAGTGGGGACAGGGATCCGTCCTATGGCTACACCTTC. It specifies CASSGDRDPSYGYTF.

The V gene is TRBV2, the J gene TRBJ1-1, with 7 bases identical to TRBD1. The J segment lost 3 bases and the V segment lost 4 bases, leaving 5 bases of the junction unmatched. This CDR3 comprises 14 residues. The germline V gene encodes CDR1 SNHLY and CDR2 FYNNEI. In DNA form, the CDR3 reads TGTGCCAGCAGTGGACAGGGATTGGACACTGAAGCTTTCTTT. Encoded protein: CASSGQGLDTEAFF. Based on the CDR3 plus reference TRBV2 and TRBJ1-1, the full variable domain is EPEVTQTPSHQVTQMGQEVILRCVPISNHLYFYWYRQILGQKVEFLVSFYNNEISEKSEIFDDQFSVERPDGSNFTLKIRSTKLEDSAMYFCASSGQGLDTEAFFGQGTRLTVV.

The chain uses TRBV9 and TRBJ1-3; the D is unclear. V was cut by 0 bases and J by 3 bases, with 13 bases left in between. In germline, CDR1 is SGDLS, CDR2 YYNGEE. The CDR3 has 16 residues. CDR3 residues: CASSVAGSASGNTIYF. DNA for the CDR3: TGTGCCAGCAGCGTAGCTGGCTCTGCAAGTGGAAACACCATATATTTT.

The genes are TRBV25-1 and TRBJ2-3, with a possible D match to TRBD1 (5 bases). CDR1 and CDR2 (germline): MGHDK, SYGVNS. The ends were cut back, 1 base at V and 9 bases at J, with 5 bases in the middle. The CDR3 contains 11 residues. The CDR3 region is CASSEWGTQYF. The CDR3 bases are TGTGCCAGCAGTGAATGGGGCACGCAGTATTTT. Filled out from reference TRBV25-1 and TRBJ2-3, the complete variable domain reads EADIYQTPRYLVIGTGKKITLECSQTMGHDKMYWYQQDPGMELHLIHYSYGVNSTEKGDLSSESTVSRIRTEHFPLTLESARPSHTSQYLCASSEWGTQYFGPGTRLTVL.

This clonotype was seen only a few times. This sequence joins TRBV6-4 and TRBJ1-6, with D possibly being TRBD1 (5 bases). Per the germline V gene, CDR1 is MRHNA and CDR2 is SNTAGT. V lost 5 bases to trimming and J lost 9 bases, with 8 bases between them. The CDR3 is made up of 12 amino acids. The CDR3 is CASSYGGSPLHF. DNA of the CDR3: TGTGCCAGCAGTTACGGGGGTTCACCCCTCCACTTT.